This TCR beta chain was obtained from a study of T cells after posttransplantation cyclophosphamide listed by TCRdb under 2016. Background on the whole study: T cell repertoire reconstitution was tracked by TRB sequencing after myeloablative bone marrow transplantation in which posttransplantation cyclophosphamide was used as GVHD prophylaxis. Antigen receptor sequencing was done on samples from some 35 PTCy-treated patients and from approximately 17 related bone marrow donors of those patients. Blood from all 35 or so PTCy patients who had 1-year posttransplant specimens underwent TRB sequencing. In 3 patients, up to about 3 additional blood samples taken between 2 and 5.2 years after transplant also underwent TRB sequencing, as did pretransplant blood from 4 patients. Because TRA and TRB clonality correlated tightly in 8 to 10 samples, the subsequent TCR analyses were limited to TRB only. Public TRB sequences were searched against a database of over 3,600 sequences associated with responses to pathogens, tumor antigens, self-antigens and alloantigens. The full study reports these points: The TRB repertoires of T cells infiltrating skin or the GI tract showed only limited overlap with the TRB repertoires found in blood. Across about 40 patients, TRB clonality was highly associated with recipient CMV seropositivity and CMV reactivation, and PTCy diversity was similar to diversity in CNI/methotrexate controls. Donor-recipient similarity was low at 1-2 months but rose over the first year, and later blood repertoires were often dominated by donor CD8+ memory clones.

On this clone itself: Its antigen is still unknown. No qualities accompany the bases; no much larger clone lies one base away.

TRB sequencing was run on genomic DNA with either the immunoSEQ assay at survey resolution or the hsTCRB kit. In the paper's pipeline: The immunoSEQ software handled the initial read processing, while the LymphoSeq R package was used for the repertoire analyses. For each TRB dataset, clonality was calculated as 1 minus normalized Shannon entropy, and the Gini coefficient was computed as well. Phenotypes of unsorted samples were inferred by mapping TRB sequences from sorted subsets of the recipient or donor onto unsorted samples of the same recipient. The table was pulled from immuneACCESS by TCRdb, which kept in-frame rearrangements only. Such tables lose some clones; where checked, under half of the loss comes from unresolved V genes, and the rest has no known cause. D and trimming were read from the DNA, whereas the V and J calls and clone size are those reported in that table. The sample yields around 18,000 clones; approximately 87% were counted once. The top ten hold 9.1% of the sample.

On the day of marrow donation, related bone marrow donors gave peripheral blood samples. Peripheral blood and bone marrow mononuclear cells were isolated by Ficoll-Hypaque density centrifugation and were cryopreserved. CD4+ and CD8+ T cells, including naive and memory subsets, were sorted by FACS using a FACSAria II. The germline ends are 12 bases apart after V is trimmed by 0 bases and J by 4 bases. CDR1 and CDR2, per the germline V gene, are SGHDN and FVKESK. From the cysteine through the phenylalanine, the CDR3 covers 16 amino acids. Solely the CDR3 DNA is kept, with 48 bases framed from the first base.

The origin of this receptor is a man aged 30 to 45 in good health and a related stem cell transplant donor. Recombination joined TRBV14 with TRBJ2-2, and the D gene may be TRBD2, 5 bases matching. Sequencing was performed on memory CD4+ T cells sorted from blood. The DNA sequence follows: TGTGCCAGCAGCCAAGATCTAGGGAGATTCACCGGGGAGCTGTTTTTT. This sequence encodes CASSQDLGRFTGELFF. Reference TRBV14 and TRBJ2-2 proteins supply the regions before and after the CDR3; the full variable domain is: EAGVTQFPSHSVIEKGQTVTLRCDPISGHDNLYWYRRVMGKEIKFLLHFVKESKQDESGMPNNRFLAERTGGTYSTLKVQPAELEDSGVYFCASSQDLGRFTGELFFGEGSRLTVL.